The 20 T cell receptor beta chains below were found in one sample sequenced in a study of blood T cell repertoires in COVID-19. Sequencing was performed with immunoSEQ multiplex PCR; in TCRdb, only in-frame clones are kept and a portion is missing. This table holds about 67,000 clones, 88% found once. What was sequenced was peripheral blood. The origin of the receptors is a woman aged 55-70 years with acute or convalescent COVID-19.

V is TRBV4-2 and J is TRBJ1-1; D call uncertain. The CDR3 has 15 amino acids. Germline CDR1 LGHNA, CDR2 YNFKEQ. Trimming left V 6 bases short and J 7 bases short, with 21 bases between. CDR3 sequence reads: CASSTGDTSDLEAFF. CDR3 nucleotide sequence: TGTGCCAGCAGTACGGGAGACACCTCCGATCTTGAAGCTTTCTTT.

The chain combines TRBV11-2 with TRBJ1-3, with a weak D call TRBD1 (5 bases). The germline V gene encodes CDR1 SGHAT and CDR2 FQNNGV. This CDR3 contains 15 residues. V lost 5 bases, J lost 1 base, and 12 bases lay in between. DNA for the CDR3: TGTGCCAGCAGCAGGGGAGGTGGATCTGGAAACACCATATATTTT. Translation: CASSRGGGSGNTIYF.

The CDR3 DNA is TGTGCCAGCAGCGTAGGTGGCTTCTATGGCTACACCTTC. Translated, it gives CASSVGGFYGYTF. The chain carries TRBV9 and TRBJ1-2; D gene uncertain. Germline V gene data show CDR1 as SGDLS and CDR2 as YYNGEE. Between the trimmed V and J ends, which lost 0 bases and 4 bases, there was a span of 7 bases. This CDR3 has 13 residues.

The chain has TRBV10-3 and TRBJ1-1, with D hard to call. Trimming took off 4 bases at V and 3 bases at J, with 9 bases between the two ends. Germline V gives CDR1 ENHRY, CDR2 SYGVKD. The CDR3 consists of 13 residues. Here the CDR3 DNA reads TGTGCCATCAGTGTTCTGTTTGACACTGAAGCTTTCTTT. Translating it yields CAISVLFDTEAFF.

This chain links TRBV5-6 with TRBJ1-4, with D tentatively TRBD1 (5 bases). The germline V and J ends were trimmed by 4 bases and 0 bases, with 13 bases remaining between them. The CDR3 runs 16 residues. From germline, CDR1 is SGHDT and CDR2 YYEEEE. CDR3 nucleotide sequence: TGTGCCAGCAGCATCAGGGAGGGGACAACTAATGAAAAACTGTTTTTT. It codes for CASSIREGTTNEKLFF.

The chain combines TRBV5-6 with TRBJ1-3; D gene unclear. The CDR3 extends over 16 amino acids. Trimming left V 0 bases short and J 0 bases short, with 10 bases between. The germline CDR1 and CDR2 sequences are SGHDT and YYEEEE. The CDR3 DNA reads TGTGCCAGCAGCTTGGCCTTGGGGAGCTCTGGAAACACCATATATTTT. The encoded protein is CASSLALGSSGNTIYF. Looking up the rest from reference TRBV5-6 and TRBJ1-3 gives the full variable domain: DAGVTQSPTHLIKTRGQQVTLRCSPKSGHDTVSWYQQALGQGPQFIFQYYEEEERQRGNFPDRFSGHQFPNYSSELNVNALLLGDSALYLCASSLALGSSGNTIYFGEGSWLTVV.

This clone occurred once. The chain carries TRBV20-1 and TRBJ1-5; D not resolved. In germline, CDR1 is DFQATT, CDR2 SNEGSKA (reference sequence). The CDR3 contains 13 residues. Deletions cut 3 bases from V and 10 bases from J, with 16 bases between. CDR3 region: CSASNAGLGPQHF. CDR3 bases: TGCAGTGCTAGTAATGCGGGATTGGGACCCCAGCATTTT.

This chain's CDR3 is CASSLGQGAETQYF. DNA of the CDR3: TGCGCCAGCAGCCTAGGACAGGGGGCAGAGACCCAGTACTTC. The rearrangement joins TRBV4-1 to TRBJ2-5, with TRBD1 matching 11 bases. CDR1 is MGHRA and CDR2 is YSYEKL in the germline V gene. With V trimmed by 4 bases and J by 4 bases, 2 bases remained unmatched. This CDR3 comprises 14 residues.

The rearrangement joins TRBV11-2 to TRBJ2-5; TRBD1 aligns across 10 bases. Germline CDR1 is SGHAT and CDR2 is FQNNGV. V trimming: 5 bases; J trimming: 5 bases; junction bases outside the gene matches: 8. The CDR3 covers 15 residues. In DNA, the CDR3 is TGTGCCAGCAGCACGACAGGGGGCTCGTTGGAGACCCAGTACTTC. Protein: CASSTTGGSLETQYF.

V and J are TRBV30 and TRBJ1-5; 10 bases agree with TRBD1. Germline values: CDR1 GTSNPN, CDR2 SVGIG (reference sequence). The V and J ends lost 5 bases and 6 bases, in that order; junction bases with no gene match: 10. This CDR3 comprises 15 residues. The CDR3 DNA reads TGTGCCTGGCGAGAATCCGGGACAGGGGTTCAGCCCCAGCATTTT. Translated: CAWRESGTGVQPQHF.

CDR3 sequence reads: CASSEAGQDYEQYV. The CDR3 nucleotides are TGTGCCAGCAGTGAAGCGGGGCAGGACTACGAGCAGTACGTC. The rearrangement joins TRBV6-1 to TRBJ2-7, with TRBD1 as a possible D gene (5 bases). This CDR3 region has 14 residues. The V gene's germline CDR1 is MNHNS and CDR2 SASEGT. V was shortened by 0 bases and J by 3 bases, with 9 bases between the two germline ends.

The chain is built from TRBV15 and TRBJ2-7, with TRBD2 matching over 9 bases. Germline V gene lookup returns CDR1 LNHNV and CDR2 YYDKDF (reference sequence). There are 15 residues in the CDR3. J gave up 3 bases and V 1 base, and 4 bases lay outside the gene matches. The DNA for the CDR3 is TGTGCCACCAGCAGAGGGCTAGCGGGGAACTACGAGCAGTACGTC. Translated: CATSRGLAGNYEQYV.

The rearrangement joins TRBV5-1 to TRBJ1-1; D may be TRBD1 (6 bases). The CDR3 is 13 residues long. V shed 5 bases and J shed 5 bases, with 13 bases lying between them. Per the germline V gene, CDR1 is SGHRS and CDR2 is YFSETQ. CDR3 DNA: TGCGCCAGCAGTGAACAGGGCGGAACTGAAGCTTTCTTT. Its translation is CASSEQGGTEAFF.

For the CDR3, the DNA is TGTGCCAGCAGCGTGGGCCCGGGGGGCACTGAAGCTTTCTTT. Amino acids: CASSVGPGGTEAFF. The chain joins TRBV9 to TRBJ1-1, with TRBD1 as a possible D gene (5 bases). CDR3 length: 14 residues. Per the germline V gene, CDR1 is SGDLS and CDR2 is YYNGEE. With 2 bases removed from V and 4 bases from J, the gap between germline ends came to 12 bases.

V usage is TRBV4-1 and J usage is TRBJ2-3, with 10 bases aligning to TRBD2. CDR1 MGHRA and CDR2 YSYEKL come from the germline V gene. Trimming removed 3 bases from V and 1 base from J; junction bases left unmatched: 1. The CDR3 covers 15 residues. CDR3 sequence reads: CASSHTSGGTDTQYF. The CDR3 nucleotides read TGCGCCAGCAGCCATACTAGCGGGGGCACAGATACGCAGTATTTT.

The chain is built from TRBV13 and TRBJ1-3; D remains ambiguous. Germline CDR1 is PRHDT and CDR2 is FYEKMQ (reference sequence). The V gene lost 5 bases and the J gene lost 4 bases, with 21 bases spanning the gap. The CDR3 covers 17 residues. This CDR3 is CASSQRLGRSSGNTIYF. The CDR3 bases are TGTGCCAGCAGCCAACGGCTTGGCAGGTCGTCCGGAAACACCATATATTTT.

V usage is TRBV10-3 and J usage is TRBJ2-5; TRBD2 matches 13 bases. There are 17 residues in the CDR3. V trimming: 9 bases; J trimming: 1 base; junction bases outside the gene matches: 11. Germline CDR1 and CDR2: ENHRY and SYGVKD. CDR3 sequence (DNA): TGTGCCATTCAGCGGGGACTAGCGGGAACGACCCAAGAGACCCAGTACTTC. Protein product: CAIQRGLAGTTQETQYF.

The genes are TRBV10-3 and TRBJ2-7; 7 bases agree with TRBD2. This CDR3 comprises 16 residues. Germline loops: CDR1 ENHRY, CDR2 SYGVKD. V lost 4 bases and J lost 4; bases outside the gene matches: 13. CDR3 bases: TGTGCCATCAGTGTCCTAGCGGCCGCAGCAGCTTACGAGCAGTACGTC. Translating it yields CAISVLAAAAAYEQYV.

This sequence joins TRBV19 and TRBJ2-2; D is possibly TRBD2 (6 bases). The CDR3 totals 18 residues. In germline, CDR1 is LNHDA, CDR2 SQIVND (reference sequence). Deletions cut 3 bases from V and 0 bases from J, with 17 bases between. The CDR3 sequence is CASSISAGSSSNTGELFF. The CDR3 nucleotides read TGTGCCAGTAGTATCTCTGCGGGGAGTTCCTCGAACACCGGGGAGCTGTTTTTT.

The chain combines TRBV15 with TRBJ1-4, with D hard to call. V was trimmed by 3 bases and J by 3 bases, leaving 17 bases between them. Germline lookup yields CDR1 LNHNV and CDR2 YYDKDF (reference sequence). The CDR3 totals 17 residues. The CDR3 coding sequence is TGTGCCACCAGCAGCGCCTTTTCGGGAATGGCTAATGAAAAACTGTTTTTT. This encodes CATSSAFSGMANEKLFF.